Listed below are T cell receptor beta chains from one sample, sequenced in a study of cytomegalovirus exposure and HLA in healthy donors. The method was immunoSEQ multiplex PCR; TCRdb's version includes in-frame clones alone and lacks a portion of them. The sample contains 150,000 to 170,000 clones, 60% to 80% of which appear only once. Sequencing was done on a sample of PBMCs. The receptors derive from a man aged 25 to 45 in good health and CMV-seropositive. CDR3s include the opening cysteine and the closing phenylalanine or tryptophan. A D gene is named only where the DNA matches it firmly. Not all rows give a size; the values are once, few, many and, for expanded clones, a class.

d_gene,v_gene,abundance,j_gene,CDR3aa,CDR3nt
.,TRBV2,.,TRBJ2-5,CASKTGTQETQYF,TGTGCCAGCAAAACCGGGACTCAAGAGACCCAGTACTTC
.,TRBV6-1,once,TRBJ1-2,CASRISGTNYGYTF,TGTGCCAGCAGAATATCAGGGACAAACTATGGCTACACCTTC
TRBD1,TRBV5-1,.,TRBJ2-7,CASSKDRALAYEQYF,TGCGCCAGCAGCAAGGACAGGGCTCTCGCCTACGAGCAGTACTTC
TRBD2,TRBV19,.,TRBJ2-1,CASSGRDLVGSEQFF,TGTGCCAGTAGCGGGAGGGATTTGGTTGGTAGTGAGCAGTTCTTC
.,TRBV5-6,.,TRBJ1-2,CASSLGGGYTF,TGTGCCAGCAGCTTGGGAGGTGGCTACACCTTC
TRBD2,TRBV7-2,few,TRBJ2-7,CASSSQFSLAGNSYEQYF,TGTGCCAGCAGCTCGCAATTTAGTCTAGCGGGAAACTCCTACGAGCAGTACTTC
TRBD1,TRBV2,.,TRBJ2-7,CASNEGQGARYEQYF,TGTGCCAGCAACGAGGGACAGGGGGCTCGGTACGAGCAGTACTTC
.,TRBV6-6,once,TRBJ1-4,CASTLGGNEKLFF,TGTGCCAGCACACTCGGGGGTAATGAAAAACTGTTTTTT
.,TRBV9,.,TRBJ2-5,CASSVLGLEETQYF,TGTGCCAGCAGCGTACTGGGACTTGAAGAGACCCAGTACTTC
TRBD2,TRBV7-6,.,TRBJ2-1,CASSHPRAGGPNNEQFF,TGTGCCAGCAGCCATCCTAGGGCGGGAGGGCCAAACAATGAGCAGTTCTTC
.,TRBV28,.,TRBJ2-7,CASSLSPGNYEQYF,TGTGCCAGCAGTTTATCGCCAGGGAACTACGAGCAGTACTTC
.,TRBV28,once,TRBJ2-5,CASSPPSDFQETQYF,TGTGCCAGCAGCCCTCCCTCAGACTTCCAAGAGACCCAGTACTTC
.,TRBV18,.,TRBJ2-6,CASSLDLRGRGANVLTF,TGTGCCAGCTCACTTGACCTTCGGGGTCGTGGGGCCAACGTCCTGACTTTC
TRBD1,TRBV19,.,TRBJ2-1,CASSITRDRGYNEQFF,TGTGCCAGTAGTATAACCCGGGACAGGGGATACAATGAGCAGTTCTTC
.,TRBV19,.,TRBJ2-5,CASSIGEQGDIGRGQYF,TGTGCCAGTAGTATAGGTGAACAGGGCGATATTGGAAGGGGCCAGTACTTC
.,TRBV9,.,TRBJ1-1,CASSVGGYTEAFF,TGTGCCAGCAGCGTAGGCGGATACACTGAAGCTTTCTTT
TRBD2,TRBV28,.,TRBJ2-1,CASSLRLAELIGSSYNEQFF,TGTGCCAGCAGTTTACGGCTAGCGGAACTTATTGGGAGCTCCTACAATGAGCAGTTCTTC
.,TRBV19,.,TRBJ2-7,CASSITPAGRGSYEQYF,TGTGCCAGTAGTATAACCCCTGCTGGGCGGGGTTCCTACGAGCAGTACTTC
.,TRBV5-1,few,TRBJ1-5,CASSLEGGVNQPQHF,TGCGCCAGCAGCTTGGAGGGGGGGGTAAACCAGCCCCAGCATTTT